A selection of T cell receptor beta chains follows, all from one sample in a study of T cell responses to AZD1222 COVID-19 vaccine. Only in-frame clones appear in the TCRdb table, and some are missing; sequencing was by immunoSEQ multiplex PCR. The table shows 60,000 to 100,000 clones, with about nine tenths occurring only once. The sequencing used peripheral blood, collected on day 0 of AZD1222 vaccination. These receptors were obtained from an adult in good health. The CDR3 runs from the conserved cysteine through the conserved F or W. Fields, in order: V gene, clone size, J gene, D gene, CDR3 protein, CDR3 DNA. A D gene is named only where the DNA matches it firmly. A clone size is listed for some rows: how often the clone was seen (once, few, many), or a class if it is expanded.

>TRBV9|NA|TRBJ2-7|NA
CASSVGGSRSLEQYF
TGTGCCAGCAGCGTAGGGGGTAGCAGGAGTCTCGAGCAGTACTTC
>TRBV5-4|few|TRBJ2-3|NA
CASSLGRTSTDTQYF
TGTGCCAGCAGTCTCGGACGAACAAGCACAGATACGCAGTATTTT
>TRBV19|once|TRBJ1-2|NA
CASSIGQFYGYTF
TGTGCCAGTAGTATAGGACAGTTCTATGGCTACACCTTC
>TRBV7-3|NA|TRBJ2-1|NA
CASSSSSESYNEQFF
TGTGCCAGCAGCTCGTCGTCCGAATCCTACAATGAGCAGTTCTTC
>TRBV18|NA|TRBJ1-1|NA
CASSPQIGGQSTEAFF
TGTGCCAGCTCACCACAGATTGGGGGGCAAAGCACTGAAGCTTTCTTT
>TRBV6-4|once|TRBJ2-2|TRBD1
CASSATGVLNTGELFF
TGTGCCAGCAGTGCCACAGGGGTCCTGAACACCGGGGAGCTGTTTTTT
>TRBV5-1|few|TRBJ2-3|TRBD2
CASSLESSGSTDTQYF
TGCGCCAGCAGCTTGGAGTCTAGCGGGAGCACCGATACGCAGTATTTT
>TRBV29-1|NA|TRBJ1-2|NA
CSARGANYGYTF
TGCAGCGCCCGCGGGGCCAACTATGGCTACACCTTC
>TRBV4-1|NA|TRBJ2-1|NA
CASSLAASYNEQFF
TGCGCCAGCAGCCTCGCGGCCTCCTACAATGAGCAGTTCTTC
>TRBV6-5|NA|TRBJ1-5|NA
CASSPGGGQPQHF
TGTGCCAGCAGTCCGGGGGGGGGTCAGCCCCAGCATTTT
>TRBV18|NA|TRBJ1-5|NA
CASSPRGGGDGQPQHF
TGTGCCAGCTCCCCTAGGGGTGGAGGGGACGGTCAGCCCCAGCATTTT
>TRBV5-6|NA|TRBJ1-5|TRBD1
CASSLYTGAPNQPQHF
TGTGCCAGCAGCTTGTACACAGGGGCACCGAATCAGCCCCAGCATTTT
>TRBV7-2|NA|TRBJ2-7|NA
CASCDGVYEQYF
TGTGCCAGCTGCGATGGGGTCTACGAGCAGTACTTC
>TRBV18|NA|TRBJ1-2|TRBD1
CASSPDRDYGYTF
TGTGCCAGCTCACCTGACAGGGACTATGGCTACACCTTC
>TRBV4-2|NA|TRBJ2-5|NA
CASSQDRETQYF
TGTGCCAGCAGCCAAGACCGTGAGACCCAGTACTTC
>TRBV28|NA|TRBJ1-6|NA
CASSFLNSPLHF
TGTGCCAGCAGTTTCCTTAATTCACCCCTCCACTTT
>TRBV6-5|NA|TRBJ1-3|TRBD1
CASSRGGSGNTIYF
TGTGCCAGCAGCAGGGGGGGCTCTGGAAACACCATATATTTT
>TRBV4-1|NA|TRBJ1-2|NA
CASSQDPEGGYTF
TGCGCCAGCAGCCAAGACCCGGAAGGGGGCTACACCTTC
>TRBV5-1|NA|TRBJ2-5|NA
CASSFGLNEETQYF
TGCGCCAGCAGCTTCGGACTGAATGAAGAGACCCAGTACTTC
>TRBV7-9|NA|TRBJ2-3|TRBD2
CASSLGLAGADTQYF
TGTGCCAGCAGCCTCGGACTAGCGGGAGCAGATACGCAGTATTTT
>TRBV15|NA|TRBJ2-1|NA
CATSSDSGSYNEQFF
TGTGCCACCAGCAGTGATAGCGGCTCCTACAATGAGCAGTTCTTC
>TRBV6-5|NA|TRBJ2-2|NA
CASSYSTPRSGELFF
TGTGCCAGCAGTTACTCAACCCCTCGGAGCGGGGAGCTGTTTTTT
>TRBV6-5|NA|TRBJ1-3|NA
CASSYRPLSFGNTIYF
TGTGCCAGCAGTTACCGACCGTTGTCCTTTGGAAACACCATATATTTT
>TRBV19|NA|TRBJ1-1|NA
CASRAGRATEAFF
TGTGCCAGTAGGGCAGGACGAGCGACTGAAGCTTTCTTT
>TRBV2|NA|TRBJ2-2|TRBD1
CASRQGRTGELFF
TGTGCCAGCAGACAGGGGCGCACCGGGGAGCTGTTTTTT
>TRBV5-4|NA|TRBJ1-1|NA
CASSVTGFMNTEAFF
TGTGCCAGCAGTGTCACGGGCTTTATGAACACTGAAGCTTTCTTT
>TRBV5-5|NA|TRBJ2-2|NA
CASSLRLAPGELFF
TGTGCCAGCAGCTTGAGGCTAGCTCCCGGGGAGCTGTTTTTT
>TRBV7-8|NA|TRBJ2-7|NA
CASSLISYEQYF
TGTGCCAGCAGCTTGATATCCTACGAGCAGTACTTC
>TRBV21-1|NA|TRBJ2-3|NA
CASSKKGTDTQYF
TGTGCCAGCAGCAAGAAGGGCACAGATACGCAGTATTTT
>TRBV3-1/TRBV3-2|NA|TRBJ1-1|NA
CASREGATEAFF
TGTGCCAGCCGTGAAGGGGCCACTGAAGCTTTCTTT
>TRBV7-2|NA|TRBJ2-7|TRBD2
CASSLASGRGDYEQYF
TGTGCCAGCAGCCTCGCTAGCGGGAGAGGGGACTACGAGCAGTACTTC
>TRBV12-3/TRBV12-4|NA|TRBJ2-2|NA
CASSLNTGELFF
TGTGCCAGCAGCTTAAACACCGGGGAGCTGTTTTTT
>TRBV7-8|NA|TRBJ1-2|NA
CASSPRVPRKDTGYTF
TGTGCCAGCAGCCCTCGGGTTCCCAGGAAAGATACTGGCTACACCTTC
>TRBV5-1|NA|TRBJ2-4|NA
CASSLARGAGNIQYF
TGCGCCAGCAGCTTGGCTCGGGGGGCAGGAAACATTCAGTACTTC
>TRBV19|NA|TRBJ2-7|TRBD1
CASNSPGQGSYEQYF
TGTGCCAGTAACTCCCCGGGACAGGGTTCCTACGAGCAGTACTTC
>TRBV13|NA|TRBJ2-2|NA
CASSPGGGELFF
TGTGCCAGCAGCCCCGGAGGCGGGGAGCTGTTTTTT
>TRBV3-1/TRBV3-2|NA|TRBJ1-1|NA
CASSQAEGTEAFF
TGTGCCAGCAGCCAAGCGGAAGGGACTGAAGCTTTCTTT
>TRBV13|NA|TRBJ2-1|NA
CASSNLRGNEQFF
TGTGCCAGCAGCAACCTTAGGGGCAATGAGCAGTTCTTC
>TRBV6-1|NA|TRBJ1-1|NA
CASSERGNTEAFF
TGTGCCAGCAGTGAAAGGGGAAACACTGAAGCTTTCTTT
>TRBV16|NA|TRBJ1-4|NA
CASSTRATNEKLFF
TGTGCCAGCAGTACAAGAGCAACTAATGAAAAACTGTTTTTT
>TRBV27|once|TRBJ1-5|NA
CASRGGFSNQPQHF
TGTGCCAGCAGGGGAGGGTTTAGCAATCAGCCCCAGCATTTT
>TRBV4-3|NA|TRBJ2-1|NA
CASSQGVGEQFF
TGCGCCAGCAGCCAAGGAGTGGGGGAGCAGTTCTTC
>TRBV6-5|NA|TRBJ2-7|TRBD1
CASREDRGSSYEQYF
TGTGCCAGCAGGGAGGACAGGGGGAGTTCCTACGAGCAGTACTTC
>TRBV7-9|NA|TRBJ2-7|NA
CASSLAQGTYEQYF
TGTGCCAGCAGCTTAGCGCAGGGGACCTACGAGCAGTACTTC
>TRBV9|once|TRBJ2-1|NA
CASSVGDYNEQFF
TGTGCCAGCAGCGTCGGGGATTACAATGAGCAGTTCTTC
>TRBV6-6|few|TRBJ1-3|NA
CASSYSIRASGNTIYF
TGTGCCAGCAGTTACTCGATCCGGGCCTCTGGAAACACCATATATTTT
>TRBV5-6|once|TRBJ2-3|NA
CARGQSTDTQYF
TGTGCCAGAGGACAGAGCACAGATACGCAGTATTTT